This T cell receptor (beta chain) was recovered during a study of cytomegalovirus exposure and HLA in healthy donors. Worth noting for this clone: Its antigen is still unknown. One end of the junction is discordant with germline, which a read error may explain.

Points from the study as a whole: Presence/absence analyses supposed approximately even sequencing depth among donors. Analysis performed later found more than 15,000 TCR beta sequences associated with HLA alleles at 0.05 false discovery rate. Among TCR sequences, most were rare, though some public TCRs appeared in many donors. One cluster of highly shared sequence variants probably arose as a sequencing artifact.

PCR primers comprised 60 Vbeta and 13 Jbeta primers. Clones were read by immunoSEQ multiplex PCR, and TCRdb kept only the in-frame ones, dropping some. The table shows about 120,000 clones, with roughly 80% occurring only once. The germline CDR1 and CDR2 sequences are MNHEY and SMNVEV (reference sequence). The CDR3 has 15 residues. The clonotype originates from a young man in good health and CMV-seronegative. The material sequenced was PBMCs. This chain uses TRBV27 with TRBJ1-2, with a tentative D call TRBD1 (6 bases). The CDR3 bases are TGTGCCAGTAGTTTATCGGCCGATACAGGGTCTGGCTACACCTTC. This gives the protein CASSLSADTGSGYTF.